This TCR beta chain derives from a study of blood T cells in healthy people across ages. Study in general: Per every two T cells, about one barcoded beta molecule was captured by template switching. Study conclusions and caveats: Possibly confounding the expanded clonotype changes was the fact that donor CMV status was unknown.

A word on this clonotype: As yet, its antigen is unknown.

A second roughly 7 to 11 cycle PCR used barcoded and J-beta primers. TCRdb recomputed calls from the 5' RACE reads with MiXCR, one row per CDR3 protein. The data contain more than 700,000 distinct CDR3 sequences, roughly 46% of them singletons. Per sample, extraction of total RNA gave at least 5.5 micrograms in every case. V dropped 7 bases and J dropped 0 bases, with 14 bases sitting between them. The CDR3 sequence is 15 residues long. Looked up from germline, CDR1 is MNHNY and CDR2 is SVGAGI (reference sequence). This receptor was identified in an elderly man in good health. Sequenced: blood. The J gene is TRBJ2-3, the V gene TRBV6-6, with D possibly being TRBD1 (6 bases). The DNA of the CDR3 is TGTGCCAGCAATACTGGACAGTTTAGCACAGATACGCAGTATTTT. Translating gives CASNTGQFSTDTQYF.